This TCR beta chain was identified in a study of blood T cells in healthy people across ages. Total RNA, at least 5 micrograms per sample, came from PBMCs. V dropped 3 bases and J dropped 8 bases, with 10 bases sitting between them. The CDR3 has 11 amino acids. Germline CDR1 reads SQVTM; CDR2 reads ANQGSEA. Through a sample-barcoded 5' primer and a J-beta primer mix, a second PCR was run for roughly 7 to 11 cycles. TCRdb analysed the 5' RACE reads with MiXCR anew, one entry per CDR3 protein. The sample carries over 1,500,000 distinct CDR3 sequences, approximately 39% recorded once. The V and J genes are TRBV29-1 and TRBJ1-2; D uncertain. The sequencing input was blood. This TCR was sampled from a human donor in good health. The CDR3 spells CSVEGGPGYTF. CDR3 coding DNA: TGCAGCGTTGAGGGAGGGCCCGGCTACACCTTC. The full variable domain, completed using reference TRBV29-1 and TRBJ1-2, is SAVISQKPSRDICQRGTSLTIQCQVDSQVTMMFWYRQQPGQSLTLIATANQGSEATYESGFVIDKFPISRPNLTFSTLTVSNMSPEDSSIYLCSVEGGPGYTFGSGTRLTVV.